The 32 T cell receptor beta chains in this list originate from one sample, sequenced in a study of CD8 T cells in ankylosing spondylitis. TCRdb re-called the 5' RACE reads with MiXCR, one entry per CDR3 protein. The sample has approximately 300,000 distinct CDR3 sequences, around 21% seen once. Sequencing was performed on blood, either unsorted or a sorted T cell fraction (not recorded which). Receptors were obtained from a female donor with ankylosing spondylitis or in good health (not recorded which).

This clonotype was found a few times. The rearrangement uses TRBV20-1 and TRBJ1-2; 12 nucleotides line up with TRBD1. The CDR3 has 17 amino acids. Germline V gene lookup returns CDR1 DFQATT and CDR2 SNEGSKA (reference sequence). The junction had 11 bases not matched to a gene; V was cut back by 3 bases and J by 3 bases. The CDR3 bases are TGCAGTGCTAGGACGATGGGACAGGGGGCGCCCGACTATGGCTACACCTTC. Translation gives CSARTMGQGAPDYGYTF.

In this sample, this clonotype turned up a few times. V is TRBV6-1 and J is TRBJ1-3, with 7 nucleotides matching TRBD1. This CDR3 has 15 residues. Germline CDR1 and CDR2: MNHNS and SASEGT. V shed 6 bases and J 4 bases; nucleotides not matched to a gene: 9. The CDR3 protein is CASRPDRTGGNTIYF. The CDR3 coding sequence is TGTGCCAGCAGACCCGATAGGACAGGAGGAAACACCATATATTTT.

The V call is TRBV7-2, the J call TRBJ1-1; D gene uncertain. The V gene's germline CDR1 is SGHTA and CDR2 FQGNSA. This CDR3 contains 12 residues. V gave up 2 bases and J gave up 5 bases, with 6 bases separating them. Here the CDR3 reads CASSLYGTEAFF. The CDR3 coding sequence is TGTGCCAGCAGCTTATACGGGACTGAAGCTTTCTTT.

This CDR3 is CASSKGTVSYNEQFF. The CDR3 nucleotides are TGTGCCAGCAGTAAGGGGACGGTCTCCTACAATGAGCAGTTCTTC. The chain carries TRBV28 and TRBJ2-1; D is perhaps TRBD1 or TRBD2 (5 bases each). The CDR3 length is 15 residues. Trimming removed 5 bases at V and 0 bases at J, with 11 bases between. The germline V gene encodes CDR1 MDHEN and CDR2 SYDVKM. Full variable domain (remainder filled in from reference TRBV28 and TRBJ2-1): DVKVTQSSRYLVKRTGEKVFLECVQDMDHENMFWYRQDPGLGLRLIYFSYDVKMKEKGDIPEGYSVSREKKERFSLILESASTNQTSMYLCASSKGTVSYNEQFFGPGTRLTVL.

The chain joins TRBV6-1 to TRBJ1-2, with 10 bases that match TRBD1. With 8 bases clipped from V and 7 bases from J, the junction kept 10 bases outside the gene matches. Germline V gene data show CDR1 as MNHNS and CDR2 as SASEGT. CDR3 size: 14 residues. The CDR3, as DNA: TGTGCCAGCGCCGGGACAGGGGCCCCTGGTGGCTACACCTTC. This codes for CASAGTGAPGGYTF.

This rearrangement joins TRBV29-1 to TRBJ1-2, with D unresolved. The CDR3 is 12 residues long. The germline CDR1 and CDR2 sequences are SQVTM and ANQGSEA. V was pared by 0 bases and J by 6 bases, with 8 bases between. CDR3 residues: CSVEDRYDGYTF. In DNA form, the CDR3 reads TGCAGCGTTGAAGATCGATACGATGGCTACACCTTC.

The chain employs TRBV7-8 and TRBJ2-7, with 9 bases aligning to TRBD1. This CDR3 has 16 amino acids. Germline V gene lookup returns CDR1 SGHVS and CDR2 FQNEAQ. The ends lost 5 bases at V and 2 bases at J; junction bases unmatched: 10. CDR3 protein: CASSGVERQGAYEQYF. CDR3 nucleotide sequence: TGTGCCAGCAGCGGGGTTGAAAGACAGGGGGCCTACGAGCAGTACTTC.

This clonotype has more than one count but fewer than ten. A junction boundary mismatches the germline segment, possibly from a read error. The V gene is TRBV7-7, the J gene TRBJ2-2; D is perhaps TRBD1 or TRBD2 (5 bases each). The V gene's germline CDR1 is SSHAT and CDR2 FNYEAQ (reference sequence). The CDR3 sequence is 15 residues long. The CDR3 DNA follows: TGTGCTAGCAGCCCCGGGACGGCGAACACCGGGGAGCTGTTTTTT. It yields the protein CASSPGTANTGELFF.

The chain joins TRBV27 to TRBJ2-7, with 9 bases matching TRBD2. The trim removed 5 bases at V and 4 bases at J, leaving 12 bases unmatched. Looked up from germline, CDR1 is MNHEY and CDR2 is SMNVEV (reference sequence). The CDR3 extends over 16 amino acids. The chain's CDR3 is CASSKAGGLAPYEQYF. The CDR3 nucleotides are TGTGCCAGCAGTAAAGCCGGAGGACTAGCGCCTTACGAGCAGTACTTC.

This clonotype was observed many times. V is TRBV20-1 and J is TRBJ2-3, with TRBD2 matching over 8 bases. This CDR3 is 16 amino acids long. CDR1 and CDR2 (germline): DFQATT, SNEGSKA (reference sequence). V shed 4 bases and J 2 bases; nucleotides not matched to a gene: 11. CDR3 in amino acids: CSATPWGSGNTDTQYF. The CDR3 DNA follows: TGCAGTGCTACGCCTTGGGGTAGCGGGAACACAGATACGCAGTATTTT.

This clonotype was counted only a few times. V is TRBV11-2 and J is TRBJ2-7, with 9 bases fitting TRBD2. CDR1 SGHAT and CDR2 FQNNGV come from the germline V gene. Losses at the gene ends were 7 bases for V and 2 bases for J; bases not matched to a gene: 12. The CDR3 runs 16 residues. The CDR3 protein is CASTSYGGRATYEQYF. DNA for the CDR3: TGTGCCAGCACCTCTTACGGCGGGAGGGCGACCTACGAGCAGTACTTC.

J is TRBJ1-1 and V is TRBV12-3 or TRBV12-4; no clear D. The CDR3 sequence is 13 residues long. Trimming took 1 base from V and 7 from J, leaving 10 bases between them. CDR3 bases: TGTGCCAGCAGTTTAGGAGGGATGAGTGAAGCTTTCTTT. Its translation is CASSLGGMSEAFF.

This clonotype was seen a few times. J is TRBJ2-1 and V is TRBV6-2 or TRBV6-3; no reliable D call. Trimming left V 6 bases short and J 0 bases short, with 3 bases between. The CDR3 has 12 amino acids. CDR1 and CDR2 from the germline V gene are MNHEY and SVGEGT. CDR3 amino acids: CASSISYNEQFF. The CDR3 nucleotides are TGTGCCAGCAGCATCTCCTACAATGAGCAGTTCTTC.

This clonotype was seen repeatedly, ten times or more. The CDR3 loop reads CASKVPSGTNEQFF. The DNA for the CDR3 is TGTGCCAGCAAGGTGCCTAGCGGGACAAATGAGCAGTTCTTC. The rearrangement links TRBV6-2 or TRBV6-3 to TRBJ2-1; 9 bases match TRBD2. Trimming removed 7 bases from V and 7 bases from J; junction bases left unmatched: 8. The CDR3 covers 14 residues. Germline lookup yields CDR1 MNHEY and CDR2 SVGEGT.

In its sample, this clonotype was seen once. This CDR3 is CASSHRRAGGPKDTQYF. Written as DNA, the CDR3 is TGCGCCAGCAGCCATCGGCGAGCGGGAGGCCCCAAGGATACGCAGTATTTT. The chain combines TRBV4-3 with TRBJ2-3, with 9 bases identical to TRBD2. Per germline, CDR1 LGHNA and CDR2 YSLEER. CDR3 length: 17 residues. Trimming took 3 bases from V and 6 from J; bases not matched to a gene: 13.

In its sample, this clonotype was seen many times. The genes are TRBV20-1 and TRBJ2-1; TRBD2 aligns across 10 bases. The CDR3 runs to 14 residues. Germline lookup yields CDR1 DFQATT and CDR2 SNEGSKA (reference sequence). Unmatched junction bases numbered 8, after V lost 6 bases and J lost 6 bases. Here the CDR3 reads CSAELAGASNEQFF. The CDR3 nucleotides read TGCAGTGCAGAGCTAGCGGGAGCGTCCAATGAGCAGTTCTTC.

The sample holds many counts of this clonotype. This sequence joins TRBV12-3 or TRBV12-4 and TRBJ2-1; TRBD2 agrees at 14 bases. After removal of 4 bases from V and 6 bases from J, the junction contained 5 bases not matched to a gene. This CDR3 has 16 amino acids. The CDR3 loop is CASSSRLAGGSNEQFF. The CDR3 DNA is TGTGCCAGCAGTTCGCGACTAGCGGGAGGGAGCAATGAGCAGTTCTTC.

This clonotype was seen only a few times. This sequence may be a read error, since a much larger clone differs from it by one base. The V call is TRBV20-1, the J call TRBJ2-1; D is perhaps TRBD2 (6 bases). With 3 bases removed from V and 4 bases from J, the gap between germline ends came to 13 bases. The germline V gene has CDR1 DFQATT and CDR2 SNEGSKA (reference sequence). The CDR3 totals 14 residues. The CDR3 coding sequence is TGCAGTGCTAGGGTCCTAGCGATATACAATGAGCAGTTCTTC. Protein: CSARVLAIYNEQFF.

This clonotype was observed a few times. V gene TRBV6-2 or TRBV6-3 combines with J gene TRBJ1-1; no reliable D call. The CDR3 is 13 amino acids. Germline CDR1 reads MNHEY; CDR2 reads SVGEGT. V lost 3 bases to trimming and J lost 1 base, with 6 bases between them. The CDR3 sequence is CASSYLRNTEAFF. For the CDR3, the DNA is TGTGCCAGCAGTTATTTGAGGAACACTGAAGCTTTCTTT.

V and J are TRBV6-2 or TRBV6-3 and TRBJ2-3; D unresolved. Germline CDR1 reads MNHEY; CDR2 reads SVGEGT. The V and J ends lost 2 bases and 4 bases respectively, with 13 bases between them. CDR3 length: 15 residues. Here the CDR3 reads CASSYRWLVSDTQYF. The CDR3 DNA is TGTGCCAGCAGTTACAGGTGGCTTGTGTCAGATACGCAGTATTTT.

There are a few counts of this clonotype. The chain joins TRBV12-3 or TRBV12-4 to TRBJ2-3, with 10 nucleotides matching TRBD2. This CDR3 is built from 13 residues. With 7 bases clipped from V and 5 bases from J, the junction kept 3 bases outside the gene matches. CDR3: CASNSGRKDTQYF. In DNA form, the CDR3 reads TGTGCCAGCAATAGCGGGAGGAAAGATACGCAGTATTTT.

The chain's CDR3 is CRETLRASEADTQYF. DNA of the CDR3: TGCAGGGAAACCCTCAGGGCCTCGGAGGCAGATACGCAGTATTTT. V is TRBV20-1 and J is TRBJ2-3, with D perhaps being TRBD1 or TRBD2 (5 bases each). The germline V gene encodes CDR1 DFQATT and CDR2 SNEGSKA (reference sequence). The CDR3 has 15 amino acids.

This clonotype showed up just a few times. The chain recombines TRBV12-3 or TRBV12-4 with TRBJ2-3; the D call may be TRBD1 or TRBD2 (6 bases each). CDR3 length: 16 residues. Trimming shortened V by 6 bases and J by 4 bases, and 20 bases separated the two germline ends. CDR3 nucleotides: TGTGCCAGCAGCCTAATGGGACTCAGGGGCGCAGATACGCAGTATTTT. Protein: CASSLMGLRGADTQYF.

This clonotype has just a few counts. The chain employs TRBV29-1 and TRBJ1-2, with D uncertain. Trimming took off 4 bases at V and 8 bases at J, with 11 bases between the two ends. In germline, CDR1 is SQVTM, CDR2 ANQGSEA. CDR3 length: 11 amino acids. CDR3 amino acids: CSVGREGGYTF. CDR3 coding DNA: TGCAGCGTTGGACGGGAGGGCGGCTACACCTTC. Together with reference TRBV29-1 and TRBJ1-2, the CDR3 gives the full variable domain: SAVISQKPSRDICQRGTSLTIQCQVDSQVTMMFWYRQQPGQSLTLIATANQGSEATYESGFVIDKFPISRPNLTFSTLTVSNMSPEDSSIYLCSVGREGGYTFGSGTRLTVV.

The CDR3 DNA follows: TGTGCCAGCAGCTCCACCGGGACGCTTGATGGCTACACCTTC. It specifies CASSSTGTLDGYTF. The chain is built from TRBV7-3 and TRBJ1-2, with D possibly TRBD1 on 5 matching bases. V was shortened by 4 bases and J by 6 bases, with 15 bases between the two germline ends. Germline V gives CDR1 SGHTA, CDR2 FQGTGA. The CDR3 contains 14 residues. The entire variable domain, with the rest obtained from reference TRBV7-3 and TRBJ1-2, is as follows: GAGVSQTPSNKVTEKGKYVELRCDPISGHTALYWYRQSLGQGPEFLIYFQGTGAADDSGLPNDRFFAVRPEGSVSTLKIQRTERGDSAVYLCASSSTGTLDGYTFGSGTRLTVV.

In DNA, the CDR3 is TGCAGCTTTCCTAGGGCTAGCGGGAAGAGAGATACGCAGTATTTT. Amino acid sequence: CSFPRASGKRDTQYF. V usage is TRBV20-1 and J usage is TRBJ2-3, with 9 positions matching TRBD2. CDR1 is DFQATT, CDR2 SNEGSKA, per germline (reference sequence). The CDR3 contains 15 residues.

This clonotype has a count of ten or more. The chain employs TRBV29-1 and TRBJ1-1; D is unclear. V gave up 7 bases and J gave up 0 bases, with 15 bases separating them. The germline gives CDR1 SQVTM, CDR2 ANQGSEA. This CDR3 is 14 amino acids long. CDR3 amino acids: CSATMTRLNTEAFF. DNA of the CDR3: TGCAGCGCCACCATGACACGGTTGAACACTGAAGCTTTCTTT.

In its sample, this clonotype was seen a few times. The chain joins TRBV6-1 to TRBJ1-2; 7 bases line up with TRBD1. V lost 8 bases, J lost 4 bases, and 7 bases stayed unmatched. In germline, CDR1 is MNHNS, CDR2 SASEGT. This CDR3 contains 13 residues. CDR3 DNA sequence: TGTGCCAGCCTCAGGGGGAAACTCTATGGCTACACCTTC. It yields the protein CASLRGKLYGYTF.

J is TRBJ2-1 and V is TRBV6-2 or TRBV6-3, with 10 positions matching TRBD2. Germline CDR1 is MNHEY and CDR2 is SVGEGT. V was pared by 0 bases and J by 6 bases, with 2 bases of the junction left unmatched. The CDR3 length is 15 residues. The CDR3 protein is CASSYSGTSANEQFF. The CDR3 DNA sequence: TGTGCCAGCAGTTACTCGGGGACTAGCGCCAATGAGCAGTTCTTC.

This clonotype appeared a few times. The gene calls are TRBV7-2 and TRBJ2-1; 8 nucleotides line up with TRBD2. Per germline, CDR1 SGHTA and CDR2 FQGNSA. CDR3 length: 15 amino acids. With 5 bases clipped from V and 8 bases from J, the junction kept 11 bases outside the gene matches. CDR3 amino acids: CASSNTGTSVDEQFF. CDR3 in DNA: TGTGCCAGCAGCAACACCGGGACTAGTGTGGATGAGCAGTTCTTC.

The sample holds a few counts of this clonotype. The chain combines TRBV20-1 with TRBJ2-1, with 7 bases lining up with TRBD2. Germline V gives CDR1 DFQATT, CDR2 SNEGSKA (reference sequence). The ends lost 6 bases at V and 0 bases at J; junction bases unmatched: 8. The CDR3 consists of 15 residues. CDR3 sequence (DNA): TGCAGTGCACAGGAGCGGGGAAGCTCCTACAATGAGCAGTTCTTC. It is translated as CSAQERGSSYNEQFF.

The chain couples TRBV18 to TRBJ2-7; D not resolved. V was trimmed by 0 bases and J by 0 bases, leaving 12 bases between them. Germline assignment: CDR1 KGHSH and CDR2 LQKENI. The CDR3 totals 16 residues. The CDR3 is CASSPPGYTTSYEQYF. The CDR3 DNA reads TGTGCCAGCTCACCACCGGGGTACACCACCTCCTACGAGCAGTACTTC. Full variable domain (missing parts from reference TRBV18 and TRBJ2-7): NAGVMQNPRHLVRRRGQEARLRCSPMKGHSHVYWYRQLPEEGLKFMVYLQKENIIDESGMPKERFSAEFPKEGPSILRIQQVVRGDSAAYFCASSPPGYTTSYEQYFGPGTRLTVT.